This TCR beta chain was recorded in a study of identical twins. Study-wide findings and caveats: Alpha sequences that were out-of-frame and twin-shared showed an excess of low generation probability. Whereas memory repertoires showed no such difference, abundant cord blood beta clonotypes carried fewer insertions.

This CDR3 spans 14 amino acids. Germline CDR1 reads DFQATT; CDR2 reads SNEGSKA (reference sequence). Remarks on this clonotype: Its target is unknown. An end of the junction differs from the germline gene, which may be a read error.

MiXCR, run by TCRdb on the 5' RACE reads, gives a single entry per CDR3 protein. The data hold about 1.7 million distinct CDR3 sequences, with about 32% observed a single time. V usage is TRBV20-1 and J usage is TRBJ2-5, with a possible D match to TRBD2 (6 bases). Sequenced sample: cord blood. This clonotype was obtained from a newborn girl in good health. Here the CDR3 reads CSARLGGQKEAQYF. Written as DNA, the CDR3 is TGCAGTGCTCGACTAGGCGGGCAGAAAGAGGCCCAGTACTTC.